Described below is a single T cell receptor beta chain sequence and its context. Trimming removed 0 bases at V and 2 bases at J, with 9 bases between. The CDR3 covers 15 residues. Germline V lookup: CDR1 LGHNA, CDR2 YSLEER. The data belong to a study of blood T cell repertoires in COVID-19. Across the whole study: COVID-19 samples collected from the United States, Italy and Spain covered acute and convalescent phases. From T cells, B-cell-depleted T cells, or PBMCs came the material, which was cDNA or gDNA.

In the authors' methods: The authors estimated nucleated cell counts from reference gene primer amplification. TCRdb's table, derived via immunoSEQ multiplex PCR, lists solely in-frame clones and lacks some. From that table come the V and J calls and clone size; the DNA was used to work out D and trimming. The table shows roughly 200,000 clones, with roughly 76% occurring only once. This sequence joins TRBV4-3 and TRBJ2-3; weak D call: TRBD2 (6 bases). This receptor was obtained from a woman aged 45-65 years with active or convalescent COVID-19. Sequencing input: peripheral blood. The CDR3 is CASSQERGYTDTQYF. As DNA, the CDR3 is TGCGCCAGCAGCCAAGAGCGGGGATACACAGATACGCAGTATTTT.